The sequence of this T cell receptor (beta chain) was determined in a study of T cell responses to AZD1222 COVID-19 vaccine. Repertoires were generated with immunoSEQ multiplex PCR, while TCRdb's copy carries only in-frame clones and drops some. The table shows approximately 100,000 clones, with about 89% occurring only once. This CDR3 has 15 amino acids. Per germline, CDR1 MDHEN and CDR2 SYDVKM. V lost 2 bases and J 10 bases, leaving 15 bases between the germline ends. General study results and limits: Vaccine-related CD4 TCRs covered spike, predominating at 160-218 and 743-854. It should be noted that donors were predominantly white British and more often female, and clonal diversity was possibly underestimated.

As to this clone: Its target is unknown.

V and J are TRBV28 and TRBJ1-6, with no clear D. The origin of this receptor is an adult in good health. The sample was peripheral blood, taken on day 0 of AZD1222 vaccination. CDR3 sequence reads: CASSLPQGLGSPLHF. The CDR3 DNA reads as TGTGCCAGCAGTTTACCCCAAGGGTTGGGATCACCCCTCCACTTT.